The 7 T cell receptor beta chains in this list originate from one sample, sequenced in a study of blood T cell repertoires in COVID-19. Sequencing was performed with immunoSEQ multiplex PCR; in TCRdb, only in-frame clones are kept and a portion is missing. The top ten hold over 2.5% of the sample, which has 120,000 to 150,000 clones, about 85% seen once. Sequenced: peripheral blood. The receptor source for this set is a human donor with acute or convalescent COVID-19. The donor label of this sample is uncertain.

The chain combines TRBV4-1 with TRBJ1-4; D ambiguous. This CDR3 has 13 amino acids. Trimming shortened V by 1 base and J by 8 bases, and 8 bases separated the two germline ends. CDR1 is MGHRA, CDR2 YSYEKL, per germline. CDR3 nucleotides: TGCGCCAGCAGCCAAGCGGCGGGAGAAAAACTGTTTTTT. Its protein product is CASSQAAGEKLFF.

The chain employs TRBV7-9 and TRBJ1-2; 9 positions agree with TRBD1. CDR1 and CDR2 from the germline V gene are SEHNR and FQNEAQ (reference sequence). Trimming removed 5 bases from V and 8 bases from J; junction bases left unmatched: 6. This CDR3 region has 13 residues. The CDR3 sequence: CASSPGTGRGYTF. DNA of the CDR3: TGTGCCAGCAGCCCCGGGACAGGGAGGGGCTACACCTTC.

This clone was observed once. The chain combines TRBV12-3 or TRBV12-4 with TRBJ1-1; a weak D match, TRBD1 (5 bases). Trimming shortened V by 6 bases and J by 10 bases, and 18 bases separated the two germline ends. CDR3 length equals 13 residues. The CDR3 nucleotides are TGTGCCAGCAGCCCCACAGGATCGAAGGGAGCTTTCTTT. The encoded protein is CASSPTGSKGAFF.

The chain links TRBV10-3 to TRBJ2-1, with D possibly TRBD1 on 5 matching bases. CDR1 and CDR2 from the germline V gene are ENHRY and SYGVKD. V was cut by 0 bases and J by 9 bases, with 12 bases left in between. CDR3 length: 14 amino acids. The CDR3: CAISESTERGEQFF. The CDR3, as DNA: TGTGCCATCAGTGAGTCGACAGAAAGGGGTGAGCAGTTCTTC.

This clone was recorded only once. The chain uses TRBV6-5 and TRBJ2-7, with D perhaps TRBD2 (5 bases). Trimming removed 5 bases at V and 6 bases at J, with 14 bases between. The V gene's germline CDR1 is MNHEY and CDR2 SVGAGI. This CDR3 has 13 residues. CDR3 region: CASSILRAGEQYV. The CDR3 coding sequence is TGTGCCAGCAGTATCCTGAGGGCCGGCGAGCAGTACGTC.

This chain uses TRBV5-5 with TRBJ1-1, with TRBD1 identical over 7 bases. V gave up 3 bases and J gave up 4 bases; unmatched junction bases: 6. This CDR3 is 14 amino acids long. The germline V gene has CDR1 SGHKS and CDR2 YYEKEE (reference sequence). The CDR3 protein is CASSSGQAGTEAFF. As DNA, the CDR3 is TGTGCCAGCAGCTCCGGACAGGCAGGCACTGAAGCTTTCTTT.

J is TRBJ2-7 and V is TRBV28; maybe TRBD1 (6 bases). Germline loops: CDR1 MDHEN, CDR2 SYDVKM. V lost 6 bases, J lost 0 bases, and 15 bases lay in between. The CDR3 loop spans 15 amino acids. CDR3: CASSPGHSNSYEQYF. As DNA, the CDR3 is TGTGCCAGCAGCCCGGGACACTCTAACTCCTACGAGCAGTACTTC.